This T cell receptor (beta chain) appears in the sequencing data of a study of regulatory T cells in long-lasting Graves disease. Overall study: Prior antithyroid drug treatment in newly diagnosed Graves' patients lasted under 3 months.

The CDR3 consists of 13 residues. The germline CDR1 and CDR2 sequences are LGHDT and YNNKEL (reference sequence). The V gene lost 8 bases and the J gene lost 1 base, with 11 bases spanning the gap. In its sample, this clonotype was seen many times. With iRepertoire HTBI primers and Arm-PCR of CDR3 regions, TCR beta libraries were built. TCRdb recomputed calls from the multiplex PCR reads with MiXCR, one row per CDR3 protein. The sample lists some 450,000 distinct CDR3 sequences, approximately 16% occurring once. Time point specified: newly diagnosed GD, antithyroid drugs for less than 3 months. Construction of the TCR library relied on RNA isolated from PBMCs. Around 10 milliliters of peripheral blood were drawn into EDTA tubes. The sample also formed part of further work on T cells in Graves' hyperthyroidism and ophthalmopathy. That paper states: Uncontrolled infection, other autoimmune disease, pregnancy or lactation excluded patients. Using the HTBI primer set, a first-round RT-PCR was run on the TCR CDR3.

The chain carries TRBV3-1 and TRBJ2-5; D not resolved. The specimen was peripheral blood mononuclear cells (PBMCs), collected at new diagnosis, from a patient treated with antithyroid drugs. This TCR derives from a woman in her thirties with Graves disease. CDR3 residues: CASSPTAQETQYF. Written as DNA, the CDR3 is TGTGCCAGCTCACCAACGGCCCAAGAGACCCAGTACTTC.